This T cell receptor (beta chain) was profiled in a study of cytomegalovirus exposure and HLA in healthy donors. About the research overall: An earlier analysis identified 120 million or so unique TCR beta sequences in approximately 170 million T cells.

Vbeta (60) and Jbeta (13) primers were used in the PCR. Profiled with immunoSEQ multiplex PCR; TCRdb holds only in-frame clones, not every one. The sample has 130,000 or so clones; just under 80% are singletons. CDR3 length: 15 residues. Germline V gene lookup returns CDR1 MNHNS and CDR2 SASEGT. V gave up 2 bases and J gave up 2 bases, with 13 bases separating them. The TCR was taken from a man younger than 40 in good health and CMV-seronegative. What was sequenced was PBMCs. J is TRBJ2-7 and V is TRBV6-1; D gene ambiguous. CDR3 protein: CASSERELPTYEQYF. For the CDR3, the DNA is TGTGCCAGCAGTGAACGTGAACTTCCCACCTACGAGCAGTACTTC.